These 28 T cell receptor beta chains came from one sample sequenced in a study of CD8+CD57+ T cells in acquired aplastic anemia. According to the study, genomic DNA was the template for TCR beta VDJ and CDR3 profiling. MiXCR, run by TCRdb on the reads, gives a single entry per CDR3 protein. The sample comprises over 150,000 distinct CDR3 sequences, around 45% of which are singletons, and under 1.2% rests with the top ten. The sample taken for sequencing was sorted CD4+, CD8+, or CD8+CD57+ T cells (not recorded which) from PBMCs. Receptor source: a human donor in good health.

This chain connects TRBV7-2 to TRBJ2-5; TRBD2 agrees at 8 bases. This CDR3 has 16 amino acids. Looked up from germline, CDR1 is SGHTA and CDR2 is FQGNSA. V shed 2 bases, J shed 3 bases, and the junction held 8 bases outside the gene matches. CDR3 DNA: TGTGCCAGCAGCTTAATGGCCGGGGGGGCCGAAGAGACCCAGTACTTC. Translation gives CASSLMAGGAEETQYF.

This clonotype was detected many times. J is TRBJ1-2 and V is TRBV12-3 or TRBV12-4, with D hard to call. Trimming took 8 bases from V and 2 from J, leaving 12 bases between them. This CDR3 region has 13 residues. For the CDR3, the DNA is TGTGCCAGCCGATTGCAAGGGAACTATGGCTACACCTTC. This encodes CASRLQGNYGYTF.

V is TRBV25-1 and J is TRBJ1-2, with 7 positions matching TRBD1. CDR1 and CDR2 (germline): MGHDK, SYGVNS. The CDR3 loop spans 13 amino acids. J gave up 13 bases and V 3 bases, and 11 bases lay outside the gene matches. In DNA form, the CDR3 reads TGTGCCAGCAGTGACCTCGGGACAGTAATGGGCACCTTC. The encoded protein is CASSDLGTVMGTF.

The rearrangement joins TRBV9 to TRBJ2-3, with D unresolved. The length of the CDR3 is 11 residues. Trimming cost V 6 bases and J 3 bases, with 5 bases left between them. The germline CDR1 and CDR2 sequences are SGDLS and YYNGEE. This chain's CDR3 is CASTPTDTQYF. The DNA for the CDR3 is TGTGCCAGCACCCCGACAGATACGCAGTATTTT.

This clonotype was found many times. The chain carries TRBV20-1 and TRBJ2-5; D possibly uses TRBD1 or TRBD2 (7 bases each). The germline V and J ends were trimmed by 5 bases and 4 bases, with 11 bases remaining between them. The germline gives CDR1 DFQATT, CDR2 SNEGSKA (reference sequence). CDR3 length: 12 amino acids. CDR3 residues: CSAPGGVETQYF. As DNA, the CDR3 is TGCAGTGCTCCAGGGGGGGTAGAGACCCAGTACTTC.

Here the CDR3 DNA reads TGTGCCAGCAGCTCCCGGGGGGGGTCGGAGACCCAGTACTTC. It is translated as CASSSRGGSETQYF. The V gene is TRBV7-2, the J gene TRBJ2-5; 8 bases align to TRBD2. Trimming took 4 bases from V and 5 from J; bases not matched to a gene: 6. Germline V gives CDR1 SGHTA, CDR2 FQGNSA. The CDR3 extends over 14 amino acids.

This clonotype was detected many times. CDR3 protein: CASEHSTGFANTGELFF. CDR3 coding DNA: TGCGCCAGCGAACATTCGACAGGGTTCGCGAACACCGGGGAGCTGTTTTTT. The chain is built from TRBV5-1 and TRBJ2-2; TRBD1 agrees at 7 bases. From germline, CDR1 is SGHRS and CDR2 YFSETQ. The CDR3 contains 17 residues. The V segment lost 7 bases and the J segment 0 bases; nucleotides outside the gene matches: 12.

As for this clonotype: It may be a read error: a sequence one base away is much more abundant. The rearrangement uses TRBV19 and TRBJ2-3; 7 bases map to TRBD2. Germline lookup yields CDR1 LNHDA and CDR2 SQIVND (reference sequence). CDR3 size: 16 residues. CDR3 nucleotide sequence: TGTGCCAGTAGTATAGTTCCTAGCGGTAGCACAGATACGCGGTATTTT. This sequence encodes CASSIVPSGSTDTRYF.

Comments on this clonotype: A read error is possible here, since a much larger clone lies one base away. The chain couples TRBV6-1 to TRBJ2-2; possible D gene TRBD1, 5 bases. The CDR3 covers 15 residues. The germline gives CDR1 MNHNS, CDR2 SASEGT. The CDR3 sequence is CASSPRATTTWELFF. CDR3 coding DNA: TGTGCCAGCAGTCCCAGGGCTACAACCACCTGGGAGCTGTTTTTT.

This clonotype was observed many times. This chain uses TRBV19 with TRBJ1-2; 8 bases fit TRBD1. Looked up from germline, CDR1 is LNHDA and CDR2 is SQIVND (reference sequence). This CDR3 region has 15 residues. V was pared by 2 bases and J by 5 bases, with 7 bases of the junction left unmatched. CDR3 protein: CASSIRGQVKYGYTF. The DNA for the CDR3 is TGTGCCAGTAGTATACGGGGACAGGTGAAGTATGGCTACACCTTC.

This clonotype occurred many times. The chain joins TRBV7-2 to TRBJ1-1; 7 bases are a match to TRBD1. The CDR3 is 14 residues long. With 7 bases clipped from V and 2 bases from J, the junction kept 7 bases outside the gene matches. Per the germline V gene, CDR1 is SGHTA and CDR2 is FQGNSA. The CDR3 sequence is CASKSGTANTEAFF. The CDR3 DNA follows: TGTGCCAGCAAGTCGGGGACAGCTAACACTGAAGCTTTCTTT.

This clonotype came up many times. The chain employs TRBV7-2 and TRBJ2-7, with D hard to call. This CDR3 region has 15 residues. Trimming cost V 2 bases and J 4 bases, with 15 bases left between them. The germline V gene has CDR1 SGHTA and CDR2 FQGNSA. Written as DNA, the CDR3 is TGTGCCAGCAGCTTACTCTACGGTAATACTTACGAGCAGTACTTC. It encodes CASSLLYGNTYEQYF.

This clonotype was detected ten times or more. This chain joins TRBV20-1 and TRBJ2-7, with D maybe TRBD2 (6 bases). The CDR3 loop spans 14 amino acids. Trimming left V 0 bases short and J 7 bases short, with 16 bases between. CDR1 and CDR2 from the germline V gene are DFQATT and SNEGSKA (reference sequence). The CDR3 DNA is TGCAGTGCTAGAGATCGGGGAGGCAGTGGGGAGCAGTACTTC. Translated, it gives CSARDRGGSGEQYF.

This clonotype was detected once. The gene calls are TRBV7-8 and TRBJ2-7; D gene unclear. Trimming shortened V by 3 bases and J by 6 bases, and 9 bases separated the two germline ends. Looked up from germline, CDR1 is SGHVS and CDR2 is FQNEAQ. This CDR3 contains 12 residues. CDR3 protein: CASSFTLSEQYF. The CDR3 DNA sequence: TGTGCCAGCAGCTTTACTTTGTCCGAGCAGTACTTC.

This clonotype was seen at least ten times. The germline gene is not matched at one end of the junction; a read error may be the cause. The V gene is TRBV15, the J gene TRBJ2-3; TRBD1 is a possible D gene (5 bases). Germline lookup yields CDR1 LNHNV and CDR2 YYDKDF (reference sequence). This CDR3 has 13 residues. CDR3 in DNA: TGTGTCACCAGCTTATCAGGGCCAGATACGCAGTATTTT. Protein: CVTSLSGPDTQYF.

Many counts were recorded for this clonotype. The genes are TRBV5-1 and TRBJ2-7, with unresolved D. Trimming pared 3 bases from V and 2 bases from J, leaving 12 bases between. This CDR3 is built from 14 residues. The germline V gene encodes CDR1 SGHRS and CDR2 YFSETQ. DNA of the CDR3: TGCGCCAGCAGCTCTACGGACCCGACCTACGAGCAGTACTTC. It codes for CASSSTDPTYEQYF. Using reference TRBV5-1 and TRBJ2-7 for the parts outside the CDR3, the full variable domain is KAGVTQTPRYLIKTRGQQVTLSCSPISGHRSVSWYQQTPGQGLQFLFEYFSETQRNKGNFPGRFSGRQFSNSRSEMNVSTLELGDSALYLCASSSTDPTYEQYFGPGTRLTVT.

The chain has TRBV2 and TRBJ2-7; the match to TRBD1 covers 11 bases. V lost 5 bases, J lost 7 bases, and 7 bases stayed unmatched. The CDR3 has 14 amino acids. Germline CDR1 reads SNHLY; CDR2 reads FYNNEI. The CDR3 DNA follows: TGTGCCAGCAGTCCGGACAGGGGGCTATTTGAGCAGTACTTC. This codes for CASSPDRGLFEQYF.

This clonotype has a handful of counts. This chain links TRBV7-3 with TRBJ2-7; no clear D gene. The V gene's germline CDR1 is SGHTA and CDR2 FQGTGA. With 5 bases removed from V and 5 bases from J, the gap between germline ends came to 10 bases. The CDR3 extends over 12 amino acids. CDR3 DNA sequence: TGTGCCAGCAGCCAAACAGCGAACGAGCAGTACTTC. Amino acid sequence: CASSQTANEQYF.

This clonotype was seen only once. This chain joins TRBV19 and TRBJ2-1; D gene ambiguous. This CDR3 spans 15 amino acids. CDR1 is LNHDA and CDR2 is SQIVND in the germline V gene (reference sequence). V was pared by 2 bases and J by 7 bases, with 15 bases between. CDR3 region: CASSISTVWRNEQFF. CDR3 DNA sequence: TGTGCCAGTAGTATAAGTACGGTCTGGCGGAATGAGCAGTTCTTC.

V and J are TRBV28 and TRBJ1-5; D is ambiguous. Germline CDR1 reads MDHEN; CDR2 reads SYDVKM. This CDR3 has 14 amino acids. Trimming cost V 1 base and J 4 bases, with 8 bases left between them. The CDR3 loop reads CASSLSGRNQPQHF. The CDR3 DNA follows: TGTGCCAGCAGTTTATCTGGCAGGAATCAGCCCCAGCATTTT.

The chain combines TRBV12-3 or TRBV12-4 with TRBJ1-2; tentatively, D is TRBD1 (5 bases). Trimming shortened V by 5 bases and J by 0 bases, and 10 bases separated the two germline ends. This CDR3 is built from 14 residues. CDR3 nucleotide sequence: TGTGCCAGCAGTCCGACAGTGCCTAACTATGGCTACACCTTC. This codes for CASSPTVPNYGYTF.

This clonotype was counted many times. The DNA for the CDR3 is TGCGCCAGCAGCTTGGCCGGCCTAGCGGCCACAGATACGCAGTATTTT. It specifies CASSLAGLAATDTQYF. The gene calls are TRBV5-1 and TRBJ2-3; 7 bases are shared with TRBD2. V was clipped by 0 bases and J by 2 bases; unmatched bases: 6. Germline V CDR1 and CDR2: SGHRS, YFSETQ. This CDR3 is 16 amino acids long. Full variable domain (outside the CDR3, taken from reference TRBV5-1 and TRBJ2-3): KAGVTQTPRYLIKTRGQQVTLSCSPISGHRSVSWYQQTPGQGLQFLFEYFSETQRNKGNFPGRFSGRQFSNSRSEMNVSTLELGDSALYLCASSLAGLAATDTQYFGPGTRLTVL.

J is TRBJ2-5 and V is TRBV20-1; 8 nucleotides line up with TRBD2. The V gene's germline CDR1 is DFQATT and CDR2 SNEGSKA (reference sequence). This CDR3 is built from 13 residues. The J segment lost 5 bases and the V segment lost 4 bases, leaving 6 bases of the junction unmatched. CDR3 in DNA: TGCAGTGCTACCGGGACTAGTGACGAGACCCAGTACTTC. As protein: CSATGTSDETQYF.

In the case of this clonotype: This may be a read error: a much more frequent sequence differs by one nucleotide. The V gene is TRBV12-3 or TRBV12-4, the J gene TRBJ1-2, with 9 bases aligning to TRBD1. V lost 6 bases, J lost 0 bases, and 5 bases stayed unmatched. CDR3 length: 15 amino acids. CDR3 DNA sequence: TGTGCCAGCAGCCGGGACAGGGCGGCTAACTATGGCTACACCTTC. Its translation is CASSRDRAANYGYTF.

The J gene is TRBJ1-5, the V gene TRBV28; possible D gene TRBD1, 6 bases. Between the trimmed V and J ends, which lost 6 bases and 7 bases, there was a span of 16 bases. The CDR3 consists of 14 residues. Germline values: CDR1 MDHEN, CDR2 SYDVKM. The CDR3 here is CASRLGGPSQPQHF. CDR3 nucleotides: TGTGCCAGCAGACTCGGGGGGCCGAGCCAGCCCCAGCATTTT. The whole variable domain, remainder taken from reference TRBV28 and TRBJ1-5, is DVKVTQSSRYLVKRTGEKVFLECVQDMDHENMFWYRQDPGLGLRLIYFSYDVKMKEKGDIPEGYSVSREKKERFSLILESASTNQTSMYLCASRLGGPSQPQHFGDGTRLSIL.

There are many counts of this clonotype. The chain is built from TRBV6-4 and TRBJ1-1; 7 nucleotides line up with TRBD1. The CDR3 runs 18 residues. V lost 0 bases to trimming and J lost 8 bases; unmatched junction nucleotides: 18. Per the germline V gene, CDR1 is MRHNA and CDR2 is SNTAGT. The CDR3 loop is CASSDSERQGFVFVEAFF. The CDR3 DNA reads TGTGCCAGCAGTGACTCTGAACGACAGGGTTTCGTATTCGTCGAAGCTTTCTTT.

This chain uses TRBV7-3 with TRBJ2-5, with 11 nucleotides matching TRBD2. Trimming took 5 bases from V and 7 from J; bases not matched to a gene: 9. This CDR3 is 15 amino acids long. Per germline, CDR1 SGHTA and CDR2 FQGTGA. The DNA of the CDR3 is TGTGCCAGCAGCCCAGGGACTAGCGGCGCCCGGACCCAGTACTTC. Its protein is CASSPGTSGARTQYF.

This clonotype was detected a few times. This chain links TRBV7-3 with TRBJ1-4; unclear D gene. This CDR3 region has 15 residues. CDR1 is SGHTA and CDR2 is FQGTGA in the germline V gene. The V end was cut by 0 bases, the J end by 0 bases, with 5 bases between. CDR3 sequence: CASSLTGSTNEKLFF. In DNA form, the CDR3 reads TGTGCCAGCAGCTTAACGGGGTCAACTAATGAAAAACTGTTTTTT.